This TCR beta chain originates from a study of cytomegalovirus exposure and HLA in healthy donors. General study results and limits: Later on, an analysis tied roughly 17,000 TCR beta sequences to HLA alleles at 0.05 false discovery rate. As confirmed in vitro, three CMV-associated chains were specific for CMV antigens. A likely sequencing artifact accounted for one observed cluster of highly shared sequence variants.

The CDR3 runs 15 residues. The ends were cut back, 5 bases at V and 0 bases at J, with 15 bases in the middle. Looked up from germline, CDR1 is SGHDT and CDR2 is YYEEEE. Vbeta (60) and Jbeta (13) primers were used in the PCR. The method was immunoSEQ multiplex PCR; TCRdb's version includes in-frame clones alone and lacks a portion of them. The table lists approximately 100,000 clones, roughly three quarters of them singletons, with roughly 12% in the top ten. In regard to this clone: Antigen specificity is unknown.

The rearrangement joins TRBV5-6 to TRBJ2-7; no reliable D call. The source is a woman aged 40-49 years in good health and CMV-seropositive. Material for sequencing was PBMCs. CDR3 sequence: CASRALAGSSYEQYF. As DNA, the CDR3 is TGTGCCAGCAGGGCCTTGGCAGGTTCCTCCTACGAGCAGTACTTC.